The rows below give T cell receptor beta chains drawn from one sample of a study of T cell responses to AZD1222 COVID-19 vaccine. Data came from immunoSEQ multiplex PCR; TCRdb stores just in-frame clones and leaves some out. The repertoire consists of approximately 150,000 clones, with about 90% occurring once and the leading ten covering over 8.5%. The sequencing here drew on peripheral blood, taken 28 days after the second AZD1222 dose. The receptor set was obtained from an adult who received the AZD1222 COVID-19 vaccine. CDR3s include the opening cysteine and the closing phenylalanine or tryptophan.

>TRBJ1-2|TRBV7-9
CASSVAGTGVYGYTF
>TRBJ2-7|TRBV5-6
CASSKSYRGSSYEQYF
>TRBJ1-2|TRBV3-1/TRBV3-2
CASSQAGGNYGYTF
>TRBJ2-6|TRBV5-1
CASSLWPGANVLTF
>TRBJ1-5|TRBV28
CASSAGGRDSNQPQHF
>TRBJ1-1|TRBV5-8
CASSFWENTEAFF
>TRBJ1-1|TRBV11-2
CASSLDQGPPEAFF
>TRBJ1-2|TRBV4-1
CASTTRAQTTNYGYTF
>TRBJ2-2|TRBV19
CASSMGGHTGELFF
>TRBJ1-2|TRBV2
CASSVSGSYGYTF
>TRBJ1-4|TRBV28
CASSLPAPGQSNEKLFF
>TRBJ1-3|TRBV29-1
CSVEVTARHSGNTIYF
>TRBJ2-1|TRBV14
CASSLGQGVVF
>TRBJ1-1|TRBV19
CASIGGVETEAFF
>TRBJ1-4|TRBV3-1/TRBV3-2
CASSQLTNEKLFF
>TRBJ1-5|TRBV29-1
CSVIREGQPQHF
>TRBJ2-3|TRBV30
CAWSVGGDTQYF
>TRBJ1-5|TRBV7-2
CASSLQGTSNQPQHF
>TRBJ1-5|TRBV3-1/TRBV3-2
CASSQGRANQPQHF
>TRBJ2-1|TRBV4-3
CASSQDYGAPYNEQFF
>TRBJ1-5|TRBV15
CATSLKAGQPQHF
>TRBJ2-2|TRBV12-5
CASGFVQGNTGELFF
>TRBJ1-1|TRBV5-1
CASSLFGAGDTEAFF
>TRBJ2-7|TRBV19
CASSTPGGASYEQYF
>TRBJ1-2|TRBV19
CASSTGQFYGYTF
>TRBJ1-6|TRBV6-5
CASSYWGSSYNSPLHF
>TRBJ1-6|TRBV2
CASSEQNNSPLHF
>TRBJ1-2|TRBV4-2
CASSQDSGTGGGKNYGYTF
>TRBJ1-1|TRBV19
CASTAGLSDFTEAFF
>TRBJ1-1|TRBV5-1
CASNMGMTEGVNEAFF
>TRBJ1-1|TRBV11-1
CASSLRDLTGTEAFF
>TRBJ1-5|TRBV10-3
CAISDYREGQPQHF
>TRBJ1-1|TRBV7-3
CASSRWAVTEAFF
>TRBJ2-1|TRBV7-2
CASSSTGGNEQFF
>TRBJ2-7|TRBV5-6
CASSPGTEYEQYF
>TRBJ2-3|TRBV19
CATRADTQYF
>TRBJ1-2|TRBV5-4
CASSYPGDYGYTF
>TRBJ1-2|TRBV9
CASSPGEGNYGYTF
>TRBJ1-2|TRBV29-1
CSVEGKSGYTF
>TRBJ1-1|TRBV7-2
CASSLEGAGWATEAFF
>TRBJ2-2|TRBV2
CASSSLAVTGELFF
>TRBJ1-5|TRBV3-1/TRBV3-2
CASSQGWSSNQPQHF
>TRBJ1-5|TRBV28
CASSLSPDQPQHF
>TRBJ2-7|TRBV30
CAWSITSGVLYEQYF
>TRBJ1-1|TRBV9
CASSVGRGTEAFF
>TRBJ1-2|TRBV27
CASSFSLYGYTF